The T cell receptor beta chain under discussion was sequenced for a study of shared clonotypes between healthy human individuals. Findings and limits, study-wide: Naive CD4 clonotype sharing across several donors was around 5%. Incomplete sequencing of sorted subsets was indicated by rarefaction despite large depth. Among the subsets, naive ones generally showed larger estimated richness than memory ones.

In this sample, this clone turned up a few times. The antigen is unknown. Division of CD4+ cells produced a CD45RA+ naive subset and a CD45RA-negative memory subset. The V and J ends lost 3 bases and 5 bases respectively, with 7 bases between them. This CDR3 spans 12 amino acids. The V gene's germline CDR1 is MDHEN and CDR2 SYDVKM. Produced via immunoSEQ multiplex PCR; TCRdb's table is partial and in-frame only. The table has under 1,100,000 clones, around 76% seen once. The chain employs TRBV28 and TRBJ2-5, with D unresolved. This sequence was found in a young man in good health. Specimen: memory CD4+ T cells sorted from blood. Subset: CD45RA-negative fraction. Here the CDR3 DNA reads TGTGCCAGCAGTTTTACAACGGAGACCCAGTACTTC. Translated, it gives CASSFTTETQYF.